A selection of T cell receptor beta chains follows, all from one sample in a study of glioma-infiltrating T cells after dendritic cell vaccination. TCRdb's table, derived via immunoSEQ multiplex PCR, lists solely in-frame clones and lacks some. The table lists about 73,000 clones, more than 65% of them singletons, with around 2.3% in the top ten. The source was blood, collected before dendritic cell vaccination. These receptors originate from a human donor with glioblastoma. Both conserved end residues are part of each CDR3. The D gene is left open where the match is weak. Size is omitted from some rows. Given values are once, few, many or a class for expanded clones.

d_call j_call clone_size v_call cdr3_nt cdr3_aa
. TRBJ2-5 . TRBV4-1 TGCGCCAGCAGCCACCCATCAGGGAACAGGGCGTTCCAAGAGACCCAGTACTTC CASSHPSGNRAFQETQYF
TRBD1 TRBJ1-5 many TRBV19 TGTGCCAGTAACGGACAGGGCAATCAGCCCCAGCATTTT CASNGQGNQPQHF
. TRBJ1-5 . TRBV5-6 TGTGCCAGCAGCTTAGGGCCCAGGGATCAGCCCCAGCATTTT CASSLGPRDQPQHF
. TRBJ1-2 . TRBV2 TGTGCCACCAAGATAGGGCAGGGAAGCGGCTACACCTTC CATKIGQGSGYTF
TRBD1 TRBJ1-5 . TRBV10-1 TGCGCCAGCAGCGAAAACAGGGGAAACCAGCCCCAGCATTTT CASSENRGNQPQHF
TRBD1 TRBJ2-2 . TRBV19 TGTGCCAGTAGTTCCCGGGACAGGGGTTTTACCGGGGAGCTGTTTTTT CASSSRDRGFTGELFF
. TRBJ1-3 . TRBV15 TGTGCCACCAGCGAGACAGATTCCTCTGGAAACACCATATATTTT CATSETDSSGNTIYF
. TRBJ1-1 . TRBV5-3 TGTGCCAGAAGCGCGGGGTGGGGTGAAGCTTTCTTT CARSAGWGEAFF
. TRBJ1-5 . TRBV19 TGTGCCACCCAAGAGAGACTCTATAGCAATCAGCCCCAGCATTTT CATQERLYSNQPQHF
. TRBJ2-3 . TRBV11-3 TGTGCCAGCAGCCCGGGACACCCTATCACAGATACGCAGTATTTT CASSPGHPITDTQYF
. TRBJ1-1 . TRBV5-4 TGTGCCAGCAGTCAGGGTTCCATGAACACTGAAGCTTTCTTT CASSQGSMNTEAFF
TRBD2 TRBJ2-2 . TRBV19 TGTGCCAGTAGTGTCCTAGCGGAGACCGGGGAGCTGTTTTTT CASSVLAETGELFF
. TRBJ1-4 . TRBV7-6 TGTGCCAGCAGCCCCGCTCGCGATGAAAAACTGTTTTTT CASSPARDEKLFF
. TRBJ2-3 . TRBV10-3 TGTGCCATCAGTGAGCTGAAACAGGGCACAGATACGCAGTATTTT CAISELKQGTDTQYF
TRBD1 TRBJ1-6 . TRBV7-9 TGTGCCAGCATTGAGGACAGGGTGTTAAACTCACCCCTCCACTTT CASIEDRVLNSPLHF
TRBD1 TRBJ2-1 . TRBV5-1 TGCGCCAGCAGCCGGGGACAGGGGGGCTACAATGAGCAGTTCTTC CASSRGQGGYNEQFF
TRBD2 TRBJ2-4 . TRBV19 TGTGCCAGTAGTCCCCGGACTAGCGGAACAGCCAAAAACATTCAGTACTTC CASSPRTSGTAKNIQYF
TRBD1 TRBJ2-3 . TRBV15 TGTGCCACCAGCACACAGGGGGGCACAGATACGCAGTATTTT CATSTQGGTDTQYF
TRBD1 TRBJ2-7 . TRBV5-1 TGCGCCAGCAGCTGGGATTTTACAGGGGGCTACGAGCAGTACTTC CASSWDFTGGYEQYF
. TRBJ2-3 . TRBV6-5 TGTGCCAGCAATAGGGGGATGGATACGCAGTATTTT CASNRGMDTQYF
TRBD2 TRBJ2-7 few TRBV6-6 TGTGCCAGCATCGACGGGGGGGCACCTACCTACGAGCAGTACTTC CASIDGGAPTYEQYF
TRBD1 TRBJ1-4 . TRBV15 TGTGCCACCAGCCAGGACAGGTGGGATGAAAAACTGTTTTTT CATSQDRWDEKLFF
TRBD1 TRBJ1-3 . TRBV6-1 TGTGCCAGCAGTGACTCGGGACAGGCGATCAACACCATATATTTT CASSDSGQAINTIYF
TRBD2 TRBJ2-5 . TRBV4-2 TGTGCCAGCAGCCAAGATCAACGTCTAGCGGGACGTGTTCAAGAGACCCAGTACTTC CASSQDQRLAGRVQETQYF
TRBD1 TRBJ2-7 few TRBV5-1 TGCGCCAGCAGCTTGCTGGACAGGGCCTACGAGCAGTACTTC CASSLLDRAYEQYF
. TRBJ1-2 . TRBV6-1 TGTGCCAGCTTAGATGGGGGCTTGGGCTATGGCTACACCTTC CASLDGGLGYGYTF
. TRBJ1-2 . TRBV27 TGTGCCAGCAGTCGACCCCCCGGGACAACGAATAACTATGGCTACACCTTC CASSRPPGTTNNYGYTF
. TRBJ1-2 . TRBV7-9 TGTGCCAGCAGCCCGGGGGGGGGAGCTAACTATGGCTACACCTTC CASSPGGGANYGYTF
. TRBJ2-7 . TRBV11-2 TGTGCCAGCAGCCCCTTGGGGCAGGGCCCGCGATCCTACGAGCAGTACTTC CASSPLGQGPRSYEQYF